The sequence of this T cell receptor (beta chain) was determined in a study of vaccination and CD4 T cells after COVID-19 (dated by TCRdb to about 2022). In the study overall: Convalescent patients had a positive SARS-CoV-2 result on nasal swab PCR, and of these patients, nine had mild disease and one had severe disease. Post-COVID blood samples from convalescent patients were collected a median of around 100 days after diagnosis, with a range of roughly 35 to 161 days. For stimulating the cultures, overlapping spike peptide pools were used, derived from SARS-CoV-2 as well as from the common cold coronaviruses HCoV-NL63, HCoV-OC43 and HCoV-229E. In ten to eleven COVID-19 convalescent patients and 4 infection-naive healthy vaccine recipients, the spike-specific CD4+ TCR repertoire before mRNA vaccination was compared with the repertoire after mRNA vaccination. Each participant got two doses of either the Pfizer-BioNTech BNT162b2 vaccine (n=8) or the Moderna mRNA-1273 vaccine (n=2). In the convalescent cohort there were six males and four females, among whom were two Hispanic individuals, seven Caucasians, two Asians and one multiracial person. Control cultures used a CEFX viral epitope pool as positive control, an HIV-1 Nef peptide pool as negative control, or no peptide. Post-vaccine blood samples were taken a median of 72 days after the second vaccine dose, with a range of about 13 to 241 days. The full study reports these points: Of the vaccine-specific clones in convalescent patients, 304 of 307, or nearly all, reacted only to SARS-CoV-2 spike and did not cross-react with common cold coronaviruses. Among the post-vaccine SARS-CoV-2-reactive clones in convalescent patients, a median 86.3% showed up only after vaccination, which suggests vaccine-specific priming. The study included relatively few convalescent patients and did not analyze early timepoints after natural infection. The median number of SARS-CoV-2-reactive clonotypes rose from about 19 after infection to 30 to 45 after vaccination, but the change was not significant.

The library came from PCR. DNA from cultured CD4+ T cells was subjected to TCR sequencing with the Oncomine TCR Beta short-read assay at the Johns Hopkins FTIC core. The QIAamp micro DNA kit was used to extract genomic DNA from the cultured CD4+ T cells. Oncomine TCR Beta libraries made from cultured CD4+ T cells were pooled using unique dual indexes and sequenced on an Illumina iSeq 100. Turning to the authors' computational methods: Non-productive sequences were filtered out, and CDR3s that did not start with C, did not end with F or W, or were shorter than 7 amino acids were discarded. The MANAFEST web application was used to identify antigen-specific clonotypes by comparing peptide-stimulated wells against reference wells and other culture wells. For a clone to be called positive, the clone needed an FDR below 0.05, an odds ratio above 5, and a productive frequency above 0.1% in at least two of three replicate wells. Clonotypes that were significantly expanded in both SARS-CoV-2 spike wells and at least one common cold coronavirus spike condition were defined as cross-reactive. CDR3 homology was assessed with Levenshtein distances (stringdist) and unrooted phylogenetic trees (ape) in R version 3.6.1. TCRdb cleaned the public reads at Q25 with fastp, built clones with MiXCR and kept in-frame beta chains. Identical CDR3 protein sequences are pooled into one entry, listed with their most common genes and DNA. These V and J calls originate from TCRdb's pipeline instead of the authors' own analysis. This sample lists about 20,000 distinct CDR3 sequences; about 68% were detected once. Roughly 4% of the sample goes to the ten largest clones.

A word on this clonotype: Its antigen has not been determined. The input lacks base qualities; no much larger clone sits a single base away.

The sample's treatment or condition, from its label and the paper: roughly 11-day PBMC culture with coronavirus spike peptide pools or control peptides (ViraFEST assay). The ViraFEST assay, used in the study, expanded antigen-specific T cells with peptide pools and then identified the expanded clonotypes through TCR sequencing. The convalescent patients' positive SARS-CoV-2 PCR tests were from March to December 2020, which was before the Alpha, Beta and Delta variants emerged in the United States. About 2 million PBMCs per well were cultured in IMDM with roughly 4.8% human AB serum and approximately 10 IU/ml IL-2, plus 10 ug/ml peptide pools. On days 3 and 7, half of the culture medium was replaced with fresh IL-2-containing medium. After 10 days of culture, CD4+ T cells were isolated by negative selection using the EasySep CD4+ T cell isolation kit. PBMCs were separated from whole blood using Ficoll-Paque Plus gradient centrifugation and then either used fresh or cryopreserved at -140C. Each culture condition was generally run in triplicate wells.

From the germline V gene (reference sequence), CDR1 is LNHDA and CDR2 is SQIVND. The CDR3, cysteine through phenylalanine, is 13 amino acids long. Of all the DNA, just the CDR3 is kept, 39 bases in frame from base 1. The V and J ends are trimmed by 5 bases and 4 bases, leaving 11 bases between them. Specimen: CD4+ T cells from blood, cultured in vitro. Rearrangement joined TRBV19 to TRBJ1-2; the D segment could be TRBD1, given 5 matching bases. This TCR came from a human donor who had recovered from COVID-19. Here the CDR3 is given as CASSDRDVYGYTF. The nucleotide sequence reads TGTGCCAGTAGTGACCGGGACGTCTATGGCTACACCTTC.